This T cell receptor (beta chain) originates from a study of cytomegalovirus exposure and HLA in healthy donors (dated by TCRdb to about 2017). For context, the study as a whole: An earlier analysis of approximately 590 of the donors reported about 250 Gb of sequence data and 100 million to 130 million unique TCR beta sequences from around 200 million T cells. An early release covering about 600 HLA-typed donors comprised about 300 gigabases of sequencing data and around 86 million unique TCR sequences. Of the roughly 400 genotyped donors, about 80% fell in the genetic ancestry cluster associated with self-reported Caucasian donors. The aim of the study was to test whether cataloging public T cell receptors could identify signatures of past pathogen exposure. The study used immunosequencing to profile the T cell repertoires of under 700 subjects and linked those repertoires to cytomegalovirus serostatus. Besides the first cohort of around 700 subjects, a separate validation cohort made up of around 120 different subjects was used. High-throughput TCR immunosequencing, statistical association of individual TCRs with disease status, and machine learning were combined to predict cytomegalovirus infection status. A later analysis re-analyzed previously published TCR beta repertoires from 550 to 700 donors and added high-resolution HLA genotyping to study TCR occurrence patterns. In the later analysis, no new phenotypic data were used to find candidate immune exposures; instead, reliance was placed on TCR beta sequences and their occurrence across donors. An earlier analysis of approximately 640 of the donors applied high-throughput TCR beta sequencing to assess whether each TCR beta V gene segment acted as functional or pseudogenic. Donor age, sex, ethnicity and CMV serostatus were compiled together with the repertoire data. Genome-wide SNP genotypes for about three fifths of the roughly 700 donors were used in a later genetic analysis, which treated that subset as a discovery cohort. All discovery cohort repertoires had been generated using a single sequencing platform. Class I and class II HLA loci were covered by the typing at four-digit resolution. Typing coverage differed by locus: A, B, C, DRB1 and DQB1 were typed in roughly 620-630 donors, DQA1 in approximately 520, DPA1 in around 610, and DPB1 in approximately 450. Because of strong linkage in the cohort, a handful of DR-DQ haplotypes were treated as single units for association and clustering. On average, around 240,000 unique TCR beta nucleotide sequences were sequenced per donor among a few hundred genotyped donors of the cohort, with roughly 19% of those sequences being non-productive. The paper's findings and limits, for the study overall: According to a later analysis, TCR association rates differed among HLA loci, with DRB1 alleles showing the most associated TCRs and HLA-C alleles showing the fewest. Presence/absence analyses assumed roughly uniform sequencing depth across donors, an assumption that may not hold. A cluster of highly shared sequence variants was judged likely to be a technical artifact of the sequencing pipeline. In an earlier analysis of some 640 of the donors, most TCR beta V segments were observed in productive rearrangements about 87% or about 30% of the time, broadly matching IMGT annotations. In a later analysis, several top co-occurrence clusters were reported to appear linked to parvovirus B19, influenza, CMV and Epstein-Barr virus. In the study, about 150 TCR beta chains were listed as associated with cytomegalovirus. Cytomegalovirus status was reported to be diagnosed by the classifier with high specificity and sensitivity in both the original and validation cohorts. Over 15 rarely observed V segments, including chromosome 9 orphons, were excluded from the earlier analysis of about 500 of the donors because counts were too low. A later genetic analysis associated a missense DCLRE1C variant with V-gene and J-gene trimming of TCR beta chains, and an independent cohort replicated the association. This cohort had only TCR beta chains sequenced, and the lack of alpha or paired-chain data limited which features could be detected. Across donors, most TCR sequences were observed very rarely, whereas some public TCRs were present in many individuals. According to a later analysis, most CMV-associated TCR beta chains appeared to be HLA-restricted, and the HLA associations seemed to be driven largely by CMV exposure. A later genetic analysis reported fewer N-insertions in productive TCRs among donors in an Asian-associated ancestry cluster than the approximately 700-donor mean. The authors suggested that the approach could potentially be generalized to other disease states and immunological phenotypes. Three of the identified cytomegalovirus-associated TCR beta chains were confirmed in vitro to be specific for cytomegalovirus antigens. In a later analysis, HLA-associated TCR beta chains were found to be more clonally expanded and to have lower generation probabilities than equally common non-associated chains. When HLA alleles, especially DR and DQ, strongly co-occurred, attributing TCR associations to individual alleles was difficult. CMV serostatus was the only immune exposure information available for the cohort. Some IMGT-functional V segments, including TRBV6-2 and TRBV6-3, could not be distinguished by the 87-base-pair reads and were therefore excluded. Linkage disequilibrium might explain the correlated functional status among segregating V segments, but an unknown experimental factor could not be excluded. Because some donors lacked HLA typing at each locus, the association tests relied only on the typed subset. A later analysis associated 16,951 TCR beta sequences with specific HLA alleles at a false discovery rate of 0.05. A further reported finding was that TCR beta sequences accurately predicted the HLA-A and HLA-B alleles for most subjects in the first cohort.

The cohort comprised under 700 healthy bone marrow donors. All cohort members were sampled while nominally healthy, although unrecorded immune exposures were likely present. The donor tested CMV seropositive, placing the donor among the 250 to 350 seropositive members of the cohort. A peripheral blood sample was provided by each donor, and peripheral blood mononuclear cells were used for TCR beta sequencing. The Qiagen DNeasy Blood Extraction Kit was used to extract genomic DNA from the blood cell samples. The CDR3 starts with the cysteine, ends with the phenylalanine, and has 13 residues. CDR3 DNA is the only sequence kept; it has 39 bases, read in frame from the first base. Trimming takes 2 bases off V and 4 bases off J; junction bases not matched to a gene: 1. From a lookup of the germline V gene, CDR1 and CDR2 are SQVTM and ANQGSEA. This clone was seen only a few times. Its cognate antigen has yet to be identified. Per-base quality was not reported, and no clone a single base away is much larger than it.

Receptors were amplified or captured by the immunoSEQ multiplex PCR assay. A mixture of 60 forward primers for TCR Vbeta segments and 13 reverse primers for TCR Jbeta segments was used in the multiplex PCR. The CDR3 region of rearranged TCR beta genes was amplified from genomic DNA with a multiplex PCR assay. Amplified TCR beta libraries were sequenced as 87-base-pair reads on the Illumina HiSeq System. As for the authors' bioinformatics: In a later analysis, tens of millions of unique TCR beta chains were counted across the 500 to 850 repertoires, and around 10 million of these chains were shared by at least two donors. To remove PCR and sequencing errors, raw reads were error-corrected and collapsed into unique sequences using a nearest-neighbor algorithm that merged closely related sequences. To assign V, D and J gene segments, CDR3 sequences were aligned to IMGT reference sequences. For a sequence to be retained, a match of at least six nucleotides to both a V gene segment and a J gene segment was required. A rearrangement counted as productive if the CDR3 had no stop codons and remained in frame with V and J, and every other rearrangement counted as non-productive. CDR3 was defined by IMGT convention, running from the second conserved V-encoded cysteine to the conserved J-encoded phenylalanine. The earlier analysis of some 550 of the donors excluded any sequence lacking an unambiguous match to a single V gene segment. In an earlier analysis of 587 of the donors, V segments were called functional above 56.7% productive rearrangements and were called segregating when the between-donor standard deviation exceeded 5%. A statistical classification framework was built for diagnosing cytomegalovirus status from the catalog of TCR beta chain sequences. V and J gene assignment, in a later analysis, came from comparing TCR nucleotide sequences with IMGT/GENE-DB human TR gene sequences. In a later analysis, CDR3 sequences and most-parsimonious VDJ recombination scenarios were assigned using the TCRdist pipeline. In a later analysis, every TCR beta chain was defined by the combination of its CDR3 amino acid sequence and its V-gene family, and reads without a unique V-gene family were dropped. A later analysis removed 550 to 700 highly shared, low-generation-probability nucleotide sequences to deal with suspected cross-contamination and a sequencing artifact. For each public chain, a later analysis derived a clonal expansion index from normalized ranks of inferred template counts within each repertoire. In a later analysis, generation probabilities were computed with a VDJ recombination model fitted to out-of-frame rearrangements, and the resulting probabilities were checked against IGoR. In a later analysis, TCR-TCR, TCR-HLA and TCR-CMV co-occurrence was scored with hypergeometric tests, and a repertoire-size bias correction was applied to TCR pairs. False discovery rates were estimated in a later analysis by permuting HLA or CMV assignments 20 times. In a later analysis, co-occurring TCRs were grouped with DBSCAN, and TCRdist sequence similarity was added when clustering was performed within HLA-allele-positive subsets. Repertoires with fewer than 30,000 or more than 120,000 public chains were left out of co-occurrence clustering, as were about five repertoires with anomalous nucleotide sharing. Entries here come from immuneACCESS through TCRdb and include only in-frame sequences with V and J called. Some clones fail to appear in such tables; in the studies checked, an unresolved V gene covers under half of the shortfall, and the cause of the remainder is unknown. The DNA was the basis for D and trimming; V, J and clone size are from that table. This sample lists tens of thousands of clones; roughly 80% were detected once. 1% to 1.5% of the sample rests with the top ten.

The sequence is built from TRBV29-1 and TRBJ2-1; TRBD1 fits 8 bases in the junction. The sequenced material came from PBMCs. This receptor was identified in a girl aged 2-10 years in good health and CMV-seropositive. CDR3 region: CSVETGGYNEQFF. In nucleotides, the sequence is TGCAGCGTTGAAACAGGGGGTTACAATGAGCAGTTCTTC.